One T cell receptor beta chain is described in this entry. As yet, its antigen is unknown. A much larger clone differs from this one at a single base, so this may be a read error. TCRdb fed the 5' RACE reads into MiXCR, producing one record per CDR3 protein. This table holds about 10,000 distinct CDR3 sequences, 27% found once. The sorted Tregs were CD4+CD25+CD127-/low cells. The study, taken as a whole, reports: In terms of TCR gene usage, tumor memory CD4+ T cells clustered together with blood and lymph node memory CD4+ cells, as well as with lymph node naive CD4+ cells.

V was cut by 3 bases and J by 10 bases, with 13 bases left in between. The CDR3 is 13 residues long. The sequence came from a female donor with breast cancer. The source material was Tregs sorted from a lymph node. V usage is TRBV12-3 or TRBV12-4 and J usage is TRBJ2-1; tentative D call: TRBD1 (6 bases). CDR3 DNA sequence: TGTGCCAGCAGTTTGACCAGGGGCTTAGAGCAGTTCTTC. It encodes CASSLTRGLEQFF.